This TCR beta chain was profiled in a study of PD-L1 blockade in urothelial cancer. The wider study: The number of prior chemotherapy regimens per patient was 0 to 3. Once treatment had started, blood was analyzed at 3 weeks (second dose) and again at 6 weeks.

The time point: peripheral blood 6 weeks after treatment start. PCRs were each spiked with synthetic TCR analog templates. TCRdb's copy holds only in-frame clones and misses some; the assay was immunoSEQ multiplex PCR. Here the sample spans about 45,000 clones, roughly 78% being singletons. About this clone: Its antigen remains unknown.

The study's findings and limits: Lower pretreatment blood TCR clonality, under the median, predicted better survival, researchers reported.

V lost 6 bases, J lost 1 base, and 19 bases stayed unmatched. The CDR3 covers 18 residues. Germline V lookup: CDR1 SGHRS, CDR2 YFSETQ. The sequence came from a man aged 60-69 years with urothelial cancer. The sequencing used PBMCs, collected around atezolizumab (anti-PD-L1) treatment. The chain is built from TRBV5-1 and TRBJ2-7; 7 bases match TRBD2. CDR3: CASNPLLGGRAGSYEQYF. The CDR3 DNA follows: TGCGCCAGCAACCCCCTTTTGGGTGGGAGGGCCGGTTCCTACGAGCAGTACTTC.